This T cell receptor beta chain was identified in a study of cytomegalovirus exposure and HLA in healthy donors. This clone appeared a few times. Vbeta (60) and Jbeta (13) primers were used in the PCR. Sequencing was performed with immunoSEQ multiplex PCR; in TCRdb, only in-frame clones are kept and a portion is missing. The table has about 200,000 clones, roughly 12% seen once; the top ten hold 7.5% to 10%. The germline CDR1 and CDR2 sequences are MRHNA and SNTAGT. The CDR3 contains 14 residues. V dropped 6 bases and J dropped 5 bases, with 17 bases sitting between them. Sequencing was carried out using PBMCs. The sequence derives from a man aged 50 or older in good health and CMV-seropositive. The rearrangement links TRBV6-4 to TRBJ2-7; D remains unclear. CDR3 sequence reads: CASSAPLRSHEQYF. In DNA form, the CDR3 reads TGTGCCAGCAGCGCTCCCTTGAGGAGCCACGAGCAGTACTTC.